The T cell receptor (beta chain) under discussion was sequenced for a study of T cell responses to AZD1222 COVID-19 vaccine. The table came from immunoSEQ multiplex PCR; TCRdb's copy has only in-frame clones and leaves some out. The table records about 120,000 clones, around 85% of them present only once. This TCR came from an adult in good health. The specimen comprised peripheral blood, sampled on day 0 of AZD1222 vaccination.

CDR3 bases: TGTGCCAGTACCCCAACACAGGGAGGGTATGGCTACACCTTC. Its translation is CASTPTQGGYGYTF. V and J are TRBV19 and TRBJ1-2; tentatively, D is TRBD1 (6 bases). This CDR3 has 14 residues. In germline, CDR1 is LNHDA, CDR2 SQIVND (reference sequence). Trimming pared 7 bases from V and 5 bases from J, leaving 17 bases between.